A selection of T cell receptor beta chains follows, all from one sample in a study of blood T cells in healthy people across ages. TCRdb recomputed calls from the 5' RACE reads with MiXCR, one row per CDR3 protein. This sample has about 1,600,000 distinct CDR3 sequences, with around two fifths found just once. Material: blood. The receptors stem from a woman aged 18-35 years in good health. Each CDR3 is given with its conserved first and last residue. The order of the fields is V gene, J gene, clone size, D gene, CDR3 protein, CDR3 DNA. The D gene is left open where the match is weak. Size tells how often a clone was seen (once, few, many) or the class of an expanded clone, and some rows leave it out.

TRBV12-3/TRBV12-4	TRBJ2-3	few	TRBD2	CASSNTGTSGDTDTQYF	TGTGCCAGCAGCAACACCGGGACTAGCGGGGACACAGATACGCAGTATTTT
TRBV5-1	TRBJ2-2	-	-	CASSTPRGELFF	TGCGCCAGCAGCACCCCCCGCGGGGAGCTGTTTTTT
TRBV20-1	TRBJ1-2	-	TRBD1	CSAPGQKNYGYTF	TGCAGCGCTCCGGGACAGAAAAACTATGGCTACACCTTC
TRBV29-1	TRBJ1-1	-	-	CSVEDGNSEAFF	TGCAGCGTTGAAGATGGGAACAGCGAAGCTTTCTTT
TRBV28	TRBJ2-5	few	-	CASSDGVQETQYF	TGTGCCAGCAGTGACGGGGTCCAAGAGACCCAGTACTTC
TRBV2	TRBJ2-3	-	TRBD1	CASTRQGQADTQYF	TGTGCCAGCACCCGACAGGGTCAGGCAGATACGCAGTATTTT
TRBV20-1	TRBJ2-7	-	TRBD2	CSAPTSGRLETYNEQYF	TGCAGTGCTCCGACTAGCGGGAGGTTAGAGACCTACAATGAGCAGTACTTC
TRBV5-1	TRBJ2-3	once	TRBD1	CASSGRGTGTTDTQYF	TGCGCCAGCAGCGGCCGAGGGACAGGGACCACAGATACGCAGTATTTT
TRBV11-2	TRBJ2-7	-	TRBD2	CASGLAGFYEQYF	TGTGCCAGCGGGCTAGCGGGATTCTACGAGCAGTACTTC
TRBV2	TRBJ1-2	few	TRBD1	CASQGASSGYTF	TGTGCCAGCCAGGGGGCGAGTTCTGGCTACACCTTC
TRBV4-1	TRBJ2-3	few	-	CASSPLSLTTDTQYF	TGCGCCAGCAGCCCCCTTTCGCTAACGACAGATACGCAGTATTTT
TRBV20-1	TRBJ2-1	-	TRBD2	CSATEVAGRLYNEQFF	TGCAGTGCTACAGAGGTAGCGGGGCGACTATACAATGAGCAGTTCTTC
TRBV14	TRBJ1-2	-	-	CASSQDKRQSANYGYTF	TGTGCCAGCAGCCAAGATAAGAGGCAGTCAGCTAACTATGGCTACACCTTC
TRBV5-1	TRBJ2-7	-	-	CASSLVGGQGEQYF	TGCGCCAGCAGCTTGGTCGGGGGGCAAGGCGAGCAGTACTTC
TRBV5-1	TRBJ2-5	few	TRBD2	CASSLGGSRQETQYF	TGCGCCAGCAGCTTAGGCGGGAGTCGGCAAGAGACCCAGTACTTC
TRBV27	TRBJ2-7	-	TRBD1	CASSSPGQGIAEQYF	TGTGCCAGCAGTTCACCGGGACAGGGGATCGCCGAGCAGTACTTC